This is a list of T cell receptor beta chains from one sample in a study of neurological immune-mediated disorders. TCRdb ran MiXCR on the 5' RACE reads and lists one entry per CDR3 protein. The sample has just over 50,000 distinct CDR3 sequences, around 3.1% seen once. Specimen: PBMCs. The receptors shown here come from a middle-aged man with multiple sclerosis. CDR3s include the opening cysteine and the closing phenylalanine or tryptophan. D genes are given only for firm matches. Clone size is not always given. Where it is, it says once, few, many or a class for expanded clones.

j_call	v_call	clone_size	d_call	cdr3_aa	cdr3_nt
TRBJ1-5	TRBV10-2	few	TRBD1	CASSYAGGGDQPQNF	TGCGCCAGCAGTTACGCAGGGGGCGGTGATCAGCCCCAGAATTTT
TRBJ2-2	TRBV7-8	many	.	CASSSNTGELFF	TGTGCCAGCAGCTCTAACACCGGGGAGCTGTTTTTT
TRBJ1-1	TRBV10-1	many	.	CASSTTQGAEAFF	TGCGCCAGCAGTACAACACAGGGAGCTGAAGCTTTCTTT
TRBJ1-6	TRBV12-3/TRBV12-4	many	.	CASSPGGYSPLHF	TGTGCCAGCAGCCCCGGGGGGTACTCACCCCTCCACTTT
TRBJ1-2	TRBV25-1	many	.	CASSDGTSYGYTF	TGTGCCAGCAGTGATGGGACTTCCTATGGCTACACCTTC
TRBJ2-7	TRBV7-2	many	.	CASSLGSGGLYEQYF	TGTGCCAGCAGCCTCGGAAGTGGGGGACTTTACGAGCAGTACTTC
TRBJ2-1	TRBV3-1	many	.	CASSQGAIREQFF	TGTGCCAGCAGCCAGGGGGCCATCCGTGAGCAGTTCTTC
TRBJ2-1	TRBV7-2	many	.	CASSFNPGQAFYNEQFF	TGTGCCAGCAGCTTCAATCCGGGACAAGCTTTCTACAATGAGCAGTTCTTC
TRBJ2-1	TRBV24-1	many	TRBD2	CATSDLTSGGLREQFF	TGTGCCACCAGTGACTTGACTAGCGGGGGCCTAAGGGAGCAGTTCTTC
TRBJ1-5	TRBV6-1	.	.	CASSGRTSNQPQNF	TGTGCCAGCAGTGGCCGAACTAGCAATCAGCCCCAGAATTTT
TRBJ2-1	TRBV5-6	many	.	CASSRGGSRDNEQFF	TGTGCCAGCAGCCGAGGGGGTTCGAGGGACAATGAGCAGTTCTTC
TRBJ1-2	TRBV20-1	many	.	CSASLTSYGYTF	TGCAGTGCTAGCCTTACGTCCTATGGCTACACCTTC
TRBJ1-5	TRBV18	many	TRBD1	CASSPGQGPSGNQPQNF	TGTGCCAGCTCCCCCGGACAGGGGCCGTCCGGAAATCAGCCCCAGAATTTT
TRBJ1-5	TRBV10-3	many	.	CAISPGRENQPQHF	TGTGCCATCAGCCCCGGACGGGAAAATCAGCCCCAGCATTTT
TRBJ2-2	TRBV5-1	many	.	CASSLGRVDTGELFF	TGCGCCAGCAGCTTGGGTAGGGTTGACACCGGGGAGCTGTTTTTT
TRBJ2-3	TRBV20-1	many	.	CSARSGEVGMNTQYF	TGCAGTGCTAGATCGGGGGAAGTGGGAATGAATACGCAGTATTTT
TRBJ2-7	TRBV20-1	medium-sized	TRBD1	CSARDLDREYEQYF	TGCAGTGCTAGAGATCTGGACAGGGAGTACGAGCAGTACTTC
TRBJ2-2	TRBV6-5	many	TRBD2	CASSYSGGANTGELFF	TGTGCCAGCAGTTACTCGGGGGGGGCGAACACCGGGGAGCTGTTTTTT
TRBJ1-2	TRBV20-1	many	.	CSARTANYGYTF	TGCAGTGCTAGGACAGCTAACTATGGCTACACCTTC
TRBJ2-3	TRBV5-1	many	.	CASSLVPGASTDTQYF	TGCGCCAGCAGCTTGGTGCCAGGTGCTAGCACAGATACGCAGTATTTT
TRBJ1-4	TRBV11-3	medium-sized	.	CASSFRTAIRFPNEKLFF	TGTGCCAGCAGCTTCCGGACAGCAATACGTTTCCCAAATGAAAAACTGTTTTTT
TRBJ2-3	TRBV20-1	many	TRBD2	CSARGTSGGVGSTDTQYF	TGCAGTGCTAGAGGGACTAGCGGGGGGGTCGGTAGTACAGATACGCAGTATTTT
TRBJ2-1	TRBV6-4	many	.	CASSDFSRGTEQFF	TGTGCCAGCAGTGACTTCTCCCGGGGGACTGAGCAGTTCTTC
TRBJ1-1	TRBV6-2/TRBV6-3	many	TRBD1	CASIPGGANTEAFF	TGTGCCAGCATCCCAGGGGGGGCCAACACTGAAGCTTTCTTT
TRBJ1-2	TRBV12-3/TRBV12-4	many	.	CASSLSDSGYGYTF	TGTGCCAGCAGTTTGTCGGACTCCGGCTATGGCTACACCTTC
TRBJ2-7	TRBV2	many	.	CASSERGTKYF	TGTGCCAGCAGTGAAAGGGGGACAAAGTACTTC
TRBJ1-2	TRBV20-1	many	TRBD1	CRGGTGNGYTF	TGCAGGGGGGGGACAGGGAATGGCTACACCTTC
TRBJ2-5	TRBV5-1	many	.	CASSLDPPQTSLGGQYF	TGCGCCAGCAGCTTGGATCCCCCCCAAACCTCCCTCGGGGGCCAGTACTTC
TRBJ1-1	TRBV12-3/TRBV12-4	many	.	CASSWWSGMNTEAFF	TGTGCCAGCAGTTGGTGGTCAGGCATGAACACTGAAGCTTTCTTT
TRBJ2-3	TRBV5-1	many	TRBD1	CASSLEDRGQTNTDTQYF	TGCGCCAGCAGCTTGGAGGACAGGGGACAGACTAACACAGATACGCAGTATTTT
TRBJ2-3	TRBV4-2	many	.	CASSQSAGGSDTQYF	TGTGCCAGCAGCCAGTCCGCCGGGGGTTCAGATACGCAGTATTTT
TRBJ2-1	TRBV20-1	many	TRBD2	CSALSGGKRNEQFF	TGCAGTGCGCTGAGCGGGGGAAAGAGGAATGAGCAGTTCTTC
TRBJ2-2	TRBV5-1	many	.	CASSLVQGPSGELFF	TGCGCCAGCAGCTTGGTACAGGGTCCCTCCGGGGAGCTGTTTTTT
TRBJ2-1	TRBV20-1	many	TRBD1	CSAVGTGDDLLIEQFF	TGCAGTGCTGTCGGGACAGGGGATGACCTTTTAATTGAGCAGTTCTTC
TRBJ1-5	TRBV12-3/TRBV12-4	many	TRBD1	CASSRPGTGDQPQHF	TGTGCCAGCAGTCGCCCCGGGACAGGGGATCAGCCCCAGCATTTT
TRBJ1-1	TRBV5-1	many	.	CASKPAVLNTEAFF	TGCGCCAGCAAACCGGCTGTACTTAACACTGAAGCTTTCTTT
TRBJ2-2	TRBV20-1	many	.	CSAIGRVATGELFF	TGCAGTGCTATCGGCAGGGTGGCCACCGGGGAGCTGTTTTTT
TRBJ2-3	TRBV5-1	many	.	CASSPGDSTDTQYF	TGCGCCAGCAGCCCAGGAGACAGCACAGATACGCAGTATTTT
TRBJ1-5	TRBV27	few	TRBD1	CASGPRQGFRPQNF	TGTGCCAGCGGGCCGCGACAGGGCTTTCGGCCCCAGAATTTT
TRBJ2-7	TRBV12-3/TRBV12-4	many	TRBD1	CASTKATTGVGEQYF	TGTGCCAGCACCAAAGCAACCACAGGGGTTGGCGAGCAGTACTTC
TRBJ1-5	TRBV3-1	many	.	CASSQDSTVNQPQHF	TGTGCCAGCAGCCAAGATAGCACGGTTAATCAGCCCCAGCATTTT
TRBJ1-5	TRBV28	.	.	CASSLGAGATNQPQNF	TGTGCCAGCAGTTTAGGTGCAGGGGCCACCAATCAGCCCCAGAATTTT
TRBJ2-1	TRBV18	few	.	CASSLLDYRDNEQFF	TGTGCCAGCTCACTACTCGATTACAGGGACAATGAGCAGTTCTTC
TRBJ1-4	TRBV7-2	many	.	CASSPFQGSSATNEKLFF	TGTGCCAGCAGCCCGTTCCAGGGGAGCTCGGCAACTAATGAAAAACTGTTTTTT
TRBJ2-1	TRBV29-1	many	.	CSGRPQGDEQFF	TGCAGCGGCCGTCCCCAGGGAGATGAGCAGTTCTTC